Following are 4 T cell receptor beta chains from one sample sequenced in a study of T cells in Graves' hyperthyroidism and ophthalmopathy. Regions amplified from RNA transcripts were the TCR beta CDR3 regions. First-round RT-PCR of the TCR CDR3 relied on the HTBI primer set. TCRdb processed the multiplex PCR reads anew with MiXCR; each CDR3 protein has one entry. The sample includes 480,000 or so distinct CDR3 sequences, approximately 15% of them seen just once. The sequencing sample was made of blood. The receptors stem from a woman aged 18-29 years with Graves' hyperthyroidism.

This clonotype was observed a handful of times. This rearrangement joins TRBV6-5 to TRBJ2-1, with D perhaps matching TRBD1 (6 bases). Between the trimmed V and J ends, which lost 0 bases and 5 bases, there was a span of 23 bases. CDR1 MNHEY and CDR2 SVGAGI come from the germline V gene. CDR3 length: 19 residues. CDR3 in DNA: TGTGCCAGCAGTTACTCGAAGGACAGTTCGAGGCGTCGGCACAATGAGCAGTTCTTC. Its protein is CASSYSKDSSRRRHNEQFF.

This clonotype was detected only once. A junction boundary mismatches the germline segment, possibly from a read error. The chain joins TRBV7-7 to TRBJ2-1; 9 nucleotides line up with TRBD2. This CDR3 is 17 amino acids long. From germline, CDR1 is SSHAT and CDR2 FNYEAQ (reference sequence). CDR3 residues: CANSLAGQASGKSEQFF. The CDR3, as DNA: TGTGCCAACAGCTTAGCGGGTCAGGCTAGCGGGAAGAGTGAGCAGTTCTTC.

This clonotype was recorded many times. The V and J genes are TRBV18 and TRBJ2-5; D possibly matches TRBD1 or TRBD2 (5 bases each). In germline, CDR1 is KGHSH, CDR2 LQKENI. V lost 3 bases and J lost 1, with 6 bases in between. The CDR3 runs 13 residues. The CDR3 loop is CASSPGTQETQYF. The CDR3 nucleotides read TGTGCCAGCTCACCGGGGACCCAAGAGACCCAGTACTTC. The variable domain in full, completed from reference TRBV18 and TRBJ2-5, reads NAGVMQNPRHLVRRRGQEARLRCSPMKGHSHVYWYRQLPEEGLKFMVYLQKENIIDESGMPKERFSAEFPKEGPSILRIQQVVRGDSAAYFCASSPGTQETQYFGPGTRLLVL.

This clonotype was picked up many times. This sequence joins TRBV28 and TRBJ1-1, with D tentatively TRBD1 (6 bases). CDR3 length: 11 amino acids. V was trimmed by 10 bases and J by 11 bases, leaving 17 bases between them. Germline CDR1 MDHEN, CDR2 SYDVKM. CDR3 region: CATQGIRWAFF. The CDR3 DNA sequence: TGTGCCACACAGGGAATTCGATGGGCTTTCTTT.